These 26 T cell receptor beta chains were all obtained from the same sample, sequenced in a study of control samples from healthy donors and cancer patients (dated by TCRdb to about 2020). Library creation used the immunoSEQ multiplex PCR assay. Held by TCRdb, this immuneACCESS table contains in-frame sequences only and omits some clones. Under half of the omission traces to an unresolved V gene where checked; the cause of the rest is unknown. The sample has about 84,000 clones on record, 91% of them singletons. Under 20% of the sample belongs to the ten largest clones. Sequencing was performed on blood. The receptor source for this set is a man over 45 in good health.

The chain is built from TRBV7-9 and TRBJ1-1; D not certain. V gave up 1 base and J gave up 0 bases, with 9 bases separating them. This CDR3 has 15 amino acids. In germline, CDR1 is SEHNR, CDR2 FQNEAQ (reference sequence). CDR3 in amino acids: CASSLVAGMNTEAFF. CDR3 sequence (DNA): TGTGCCAGCAGCTTAGTCGCAGGAATGAACACTGAAGCTTTCTTT.

The chain has TRBV18 and TRBJ2-1; D is uncertain. Germline CDR1 and CDR2: KGHSH and LQKENI. V lost 0 bases to trimming and J lost 7 bases, with 10 bases between them. This CDR3 is 14 amino acids long. The CDR3 spells CASSPPAGRNEQFF. The CDR3 nucleotides are TGTGCCAGCTCACCACCAGCTGGTAGGAATGAGCAGTTCTTC. The whole variable domain, remainder taken from reference TRBV18 and TRBJ2-1, is NAGVMQNPRHLVRRRGQEARLRCSPMKGHSHVYWYRQLPEEGLKFMVYLQKENIIDESGMPKERFSAEFPKEGPSILRIQQVVRGDSAAYFCASSPPAGRNEQFFGPGTRLTVL.

The rearrangement links TRBV15 to TRBJ2-3, with 7 positions matching TRBD1. Losses at the gene ends were 6 bases for V and 0 bases for J; bases not matched to a gene: 3. The CDR3 spans 14 residues. Germline values: CDR1 LNHNV, CDR2 YYDKDF (reference sequence). CDR3 protein: CATRTGSSTDTQYF. DNA for the CDR3: TGTGCCACCAGGACAGGGAGCAGCACAGATACGCAGTATTTT.

V is TRBV6-4 and J is TRBJ1-6; D is uncertain. CDR3 length equals 15 residues. Trimming stripped 8 bases from V and 14 bases from J, with 25 bases between. Germline V gene lookup returns CDR1 MRHNA and CDR2 SNTAGT. DNA of the CDR3: TGTGCCAGCTGGGTCTGTGGTACAGCCGGTAGGGCCCTCCACTTT. This sequence encodes CASWVCGTAGRALHF.

This chain uses TRBV7-8 with TRBJ1-1; D gene unclear. CDR1 is SGHVS and CDR2 is FQNEAQ in the germline V gene. Trimming took 2 bases from V and 2 from J, leaving 9 bases between them. This CDR3 spans 14 amino acids. The CDR3 sequence is CASSLRGRNTEAFF. The DNA for the CDR3 is TGTGCCAGCAGCTTAAGAGGCAGAAACACTGAAGCTTTCTTT.

This rearrangement joins TRBV5-6 to TRBJ1-1, with D uncertain. V lost 5 bases and J lost 7, with 9 bases in between. This CDR3 region has 11 residues. CDR1 is SGHDT, CDR2 YYEEEE, per germline. The CDR3 nucleotides are TGTGCCAGCAGGTATCTAGGTGAAGCTTTCTTT. Residues: CASRYLGEAFF.

V gene TRBV27 combines with J gene TRBJ1-6, with D possibly being TRBD1 (6 bases). CDR3 size: 21 residues. V gave up 3 bases and J gave up 0 bases, with 24 bases separating them. Germline loops: CDR1 MNHEY, CDR2 SMNVEV (reference sequence). The CDR3 DNA is TGTGCCAGCAGTTTCATTGCCGCTGTGGGGGGCACAAACTCCTATAATTCACCCCTCCACTTT. Protein product: CASSFIAAVGGTNSYNSPLHF.

J is TRBJ1-1 and V is TRBV29-1; D not resolved. Germline V CDR1 and CDR2: SQVTM, ANQGSEA. This CDR3 region has 13 residues. Trimming cost V 6 bases and J 6 bases, with 17 bases left between them. The CDR3 DNA reads TGCAGCGTCGCGCCGGTCAGAGGAGCTGAAGCTTTCTTT. This codes for CSVAPVRGAEAFF.

The V gene is TRBV6-5, the J gene TRBJ1-3, with D unclear. Trimming removed 5 bases from V and 2 bases from J, with 7 bases in between. Germline CDR1 is MNHEY and CDR2 is SVGAGI. The CDR3 extends over 13 amino acids. CDR3 DNA: TGTGCCAGCAGTCCAGGTACTGGAAACACCATATATTTT. It specifies CASSPGTGNTIYF.

The V call is TRBV30, the J call TRBJ1-2; 8 bases are shared with TRBD1. Germline lookup yields CDR1 GTSNPN and CDR2 SVGIG (reference sequence). J lost 2 bases, V lost 3 bases, and 2 bases had no gene match. The CDR3 has 13 residues. In nucleotides, the CDR3 is TGTGCCTGGAGCCAGGGGGCCAACTATGGCTACACCTTC. Its protein is CAWSQGANYGYTF.

The rearrangement links TRBV4-1 to TRBJ1-6; D gene uncertain. This CDR3 has 18 residues. Deletions cut 1 base from V and 0 bases from J, with 13 bases between. The germline V gene has CDR1 MGHRA and CDR2 YSYEKL. CDR3: CASSQGDHSSSYNSPLHF. Written as DNA, the CDR3 is TGCGCCAGCAGCCAAGGTGACCACTCCAGCTCCTATAATTCACCCCTCCACTTT.

In its sample, this clone was seen a few times. This rearrangement joins TRBV7-9 to TRBJ2-2; D not certain. V was trimmed by 4 bases and J by 5 bases, leaving 8 bases between them. Germline CDR1 SEHNR, CDR2 FQNEAQ (reference sequence). The CDR3 spans 13 residues. DNA for the CDR3: TGTGCCAGCAGCTCAAGAGAGACCGGGGAGCTGTTTTTT. It codes for CASSSRETGELFF.

The count of this clone is one. V and J are TRBV6-5 and TRBJ2-2; the match to TRBD2 covers 7 bases. V dropped 5 bases and J dropped 5; count of bases not matched to a gene: 8. The CDR3 loop spans 15 amino acids. The germline CDR1 and CDR2 sequences are MNHEY and SVGAGI. The CDR3 DNA reads TGTGCCAGCAGTCCCGGGGGGTTCGGGACCGGGGAGCTGTTTTTT. It yields the protein CASSPGGFGTGELFF.

The J gene is TRBJ2-3, the V gene TRBV30; D is uncertain. Germline CDR1 reads GTSNPN; CDR2 reads SVGIG (reference sequence). With 0 bases removed from V and 3 bases from J, the gap between germline ends came to 19 bases. The length of the CDR3 is 17 residues. CDR3 sequence reads: CAWSVGSGSVLTDTQYF. The CDR3 DNA reads as TGTGCCTGGAGTGTAGGGTCGGGTTCAGTTCTGACAGATACGCAGTATTTT.

The count of this clone is one. The chain has TRBV4-1 and TRBJ1-4; D uncertain. Germline V lookup: CDR1 MGHRA, CDR2 YSYEKL. The ends were cut back, 0 bases at V and 7 bases at J, with 9 bases in the middle. The CDR3 is made up of 14 amino acids. The DNA of the CDR3 is TGCGCCAGCAGCCAAGAAAACAGACTTGAAAAACTGTTTTTT. Amino acid sequence: CASSQENRLEKLFF.

The gene calls are TRBV5-1 and TRBJ1-1; perhaps TRBD1 as D (6 bases). Trimming removed 4 bases at V and 4 bases at J, with 17 bases between. The CDR3 length is 15 residues. Germline V gene lookup returns CDR1 SGHRS and CDR2 YFSETQ. CDR3 sequence reads: CASSAYTGTPTEAFF. Here the CDR3 DNA reads TGCGCCAGCAGCGCCTACACCGGGACACCCACTGAAGCTTTCTTT.

This chain joins TRBV24-1 and TRBJ2-3; maybe TRBD1 (5 bases). Trimming shortened V by 2 bases and J by 0 bases, and 11 bases separated the two germline ends. Germline CDR1 and CDR2: KGHDR and SFDVKD. The CDR3 has 16 residues. The CDR3 sequence: CATSDYRRSSTDTQYF. The CDR3, as DNA: TGTGCCACCAGTGATTACAGGCGTTCTAGCACAGATACGCAGTATTTT.

The rearrangement links TRBV19 to TRBJ2-3; TRBD1 matches 7 bases. Trimming took 6 bases from V and 1 from J; bases not matched to a gene: 4. Looked up from germline, CDR1 is LNHDA and CDR2 is SQIVND (reference sequence). The CDR3 is 14 residues long. The DNA for the CDR3 is TGTGCCAGTAGGCGGACAGGTGGCACAGATACGCAGTATTTT. This encodes CASRRTGGTDTQYF.

The chain joins TRBV5-1 to TRBJ1-6; D call uncertain. The CDR3 has 16 amino acids. The V gene lost 0 bases and the J gene lost 8 bases, with 15 bases spanning the gap. Germline lookup yields CDR1 SGHRS and CDR2 YFSETQ. DNA of the CDR3: TGCGCCAGCAGCTTGGGCCGCGAAATGGCCCATTCACCCCTCCACTTT. Translation gives CASSLGREMAHSPLHF.

The chain carries TRBV14 and TRBJ1-2; 7 nucleotides line up with TRBD1. The CDR3 consists of 13 residues. The germline V gene has CDR1 SGHDN and CDR2 FVKESK. V shed 4 bases and J 14 bases; nucleotides not matched to a gene: 13. CDR3 DNA: TGTGCCAGCAGCCCCGGGACAGCCTCTGGGAGGACCTTC. Protein sequence: CASSPGTASGRTF.

The V call is TRBV12-5, the J call TRBJ2-3; D remains unclear. CDR3 length equals 13 residues. Germline V gives CDR1 LGHNT, CDR2 FRNRAP. Trimming shortened V by 2 bases and J by 2 bases, and 5 bases separated the two germline ends. In DNA, the CDR3 is TGTGCTAGTGGTTTGTTGGCCACAGATACGCAGTATTTT. Translating gives CASGLLATDTQYF.

The chain employs TRBV9 and TRBJ1-1; possibly TRBD1 for D (6 bases). Trimming stripped 2 bases from V and 0 bases from J, with 8 bases between. This CDR3 spans 14 amino acids. The germline V gene has CDR1 SGDLS and CDR2 YYNGEE. The CDR3 sequence: CASSVGGMNTEAFF. In DNA, the CDR3 is TGTGCCAGCAGCGTTGGGGGCATGAACACTGAAGCTTTCTTT. Variable domain in full (rest from reference TRBV9 and TRBJ1-1): DSGVTQTPKHLITATGQRVTLRCSPRSGDLSVYWYQQSLDQGLQFLIQYYNGEERAKGNILERFSAQQFPDLHSELNLSSLELGDSALYFCASSVGGMNTEAFFGQGTRLTVV.

The gene calls are TRBV27 and TRBJ2-1; the D is unclear. V was pared by 5 bases and J by 6 bases, with 17 bases between. This CDR3 region has 15 residues. Germline loops: CDR1 MNHEY, CDR2 SMNVEV (reference sequence). The CDR3 sequence is CASSPRALLGNEQFF. The DNA for the CDR3 is TGTGCCAGCAGTCCTCGAGCCCTGCTGGGCAATGAGCAGTTCTTC.

The rearrangement joins TRBV29-1 to TRBJ2-3; possibly TRBD2 for D (6 bases). The CDR3 length is 12 residues. Germline V gene lookup returns CDR1 SQVTM and CDR2 ANQGSEA. V shed 6 bases and J shed 0 bases, with 7 bases lying between them. The CDR3 here is CSVAGSTDTQYF. The DNA of the CDR3 is TGCAGCGTGGCGGGGAGCACAGATACGCAGTATTTT.

The rearrangement uses TRBV7-8 and TRBJ2-3, with 11 bases identical to TRBD2. This CDR3 region has 16 residues. Per the germline V gene, CDR1 is SGHVS and CDR2 is FQNEAQ. With 1 base clipped from V and 4 bases from J, the junction kept 4 bases outside the gene matches. In DNA form, the CDR3 reads TGTGCCAGCAGCTTAGAGACTAGCGGGGTCGCAGATACGCAGTATTTT. Its protein is CASSLETSGVADTQYF.

The table lists this clone with a count of one. The chain uses TRBV21-1 and TRBJ1-5; the table gives TRBD1 as D, unverified against the DNA. TRBV21-1 is assigned pseudogene status. CDR3 length equals 18 residues. The CDR3: CASSKAQFYRGRGQPQHF. The CDR3 DNA sequence: TGTGCCAGCAGCAAAGCGCAATTCTACAGGGGGCGCGGTCAGCCCCAGCATTTT.